Listed below are T cell receptor beta chains from one sample, sequenced in a study of blood T cell repertoires in COVID-19. Some clones are missing from TCRdb's copy, which holds only in-frame ones; the method was immunoSEQ multiplex PCR. This sample has 120,000 to 150,000 clones, with 75% to 85% found just once. The sequenced material came from peripheral blood. These receptors came from a woman aged 45 to 65 with acute or convalescent COVID-19. CDR3s include the opening cysteine and the closing phenylalanine or tryptophan. The D gene is left open where the match is weak. Where a row states a size, it is once, few, many or the class of an expanded clone; other rows omit it.

j_call,d_call,clone_size,v_call,cdr3_aa,cdr3_nt
TRBJ2-7,.,.,TRBV28,CASSYPGQSSYEQYF,TGTGCCAGCAGTTACCCCGGACAGAGCTCCTACGAGCAGTACTTC
TRBJ1-2,.,.,TRBV27,CASSLTGLNNYGYTF,TGTGCCAGCAGTTTGACAGGCCTAAATAACTATGGCTACACCTTC
TRBJ1-1,.,.,TRBV7-2,CASSWNRDTEAFF,TGTGCCAGCAGCTGGAACAGAGACACTGAAGCTTTCTTT
TRBJ1-1,.,.,TRBV6-2/TRBV6-3,CASSYGRTEAFF,TGTGCCAGCAGTTATGGGAGGACTGAAGCTTTCTTT
TRBJ1-4,TRBD1,.,TRBV9,CASSSTNLGTEEEKLFF,TGTGCCAGCAGCTCAACGAACCTAGGGACAGAAGAAGAAAAACTGTTTTTT
TRBJ1-2,TRBD1,.,TRBV18,CASSPRTGWDYGYTF,TGTGCCAGCTCACCACGGACAGGTTGGGACTATGGCTACACCTTC
TRBJ1-5,.,many,TRBV19,CASSPGSDGGQPQHF,TGTGCCAGTAGCCCCGGATCGGACGGGGGTCAGCCCCAGCATTTT
TRBJ2-5,.,.,TRBV5-1,CASSWSQLQETQYF,TGCGCCAGCAGCTGGAGCCAGCTCCAAGAGACCCAGTACTTC
TRBJ2-7,.,once,TRBV24-1,CATSDQAYEQYF,TGTGCCACCAGTGATCAAGCATACGAGCAGTACTTC
TRBJ1-2,TRBD1,.,TRBV6-1,CASSEDAGGRGYTF,TGTGCCAGCAGTGAAGACGCAGGGGGCCGCGGCTACACCTTC
TRBJ1-2,TRBD1,.,TRBV19,CASSIGTDVEGYTF,TGTGCCAGTAGTATCGGGACAGACGTCGAAGGCTACACCTTC
TRBJ2-3,.,.,TRBV7-3,CASSLTVLQWDTQYF,TGTGCCAGCAGCTTAACCGTGTTACAGTGGGATACGCAGTATTTT
TRBJ2-1,TRBD2,few,TRBV15,CATSRATSGGLPYNEQFF,TGTGCCACCAGCAGAGCGACTAGCGGGGGACTCCCCTACAATGAGCAGTTCTTC
TRBJ1-3,.,.,TRBV4-1,CASRRDSGNTIYF,TGCGCCAGCAGGCGAGACTCTGGAAACACCATATATTTT
TRBJ1-4,TRBD1,.,TRBV25-1,CASSGGTESLEKLFF,TGTGCCAGCAGTGGGGGGACAGAGTCACTTGAAAAACTGTTTTTT
TRBJ1-4,TRBD1,.,TRBV28,CASRQGATNEKLFF,TGTGCCAGCAGACAGGGGGCGACTAATGAAAAACTGTTTTTT